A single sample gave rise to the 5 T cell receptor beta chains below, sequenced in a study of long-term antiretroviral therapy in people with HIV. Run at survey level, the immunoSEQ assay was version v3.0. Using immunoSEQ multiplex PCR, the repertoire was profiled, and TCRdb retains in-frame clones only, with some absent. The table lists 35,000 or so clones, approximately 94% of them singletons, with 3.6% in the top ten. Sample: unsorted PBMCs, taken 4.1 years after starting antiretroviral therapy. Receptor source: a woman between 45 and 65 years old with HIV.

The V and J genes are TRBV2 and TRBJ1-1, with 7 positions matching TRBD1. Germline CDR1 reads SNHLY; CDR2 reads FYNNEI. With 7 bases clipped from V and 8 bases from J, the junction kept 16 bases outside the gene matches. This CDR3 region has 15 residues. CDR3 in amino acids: CASTLQGGGWGEAFF. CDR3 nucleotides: TGTGCCAGCACCCTCCAGGGGGGCGGCTGGGGAGAAGCTTTCTTT.

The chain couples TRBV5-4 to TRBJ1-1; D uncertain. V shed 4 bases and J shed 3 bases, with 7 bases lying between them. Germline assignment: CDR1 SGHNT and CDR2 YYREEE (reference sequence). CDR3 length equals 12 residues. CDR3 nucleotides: TGTGCCAGCAGCCCAAGAGACACTGAAGCTTTCTTT. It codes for CASSPRDTEAFF.

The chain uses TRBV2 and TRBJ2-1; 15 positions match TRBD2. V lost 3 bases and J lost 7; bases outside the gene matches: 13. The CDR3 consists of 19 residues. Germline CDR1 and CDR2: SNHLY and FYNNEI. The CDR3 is CASSEDLGLAGGERNEQFF. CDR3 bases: TGTGCCAGCAGTGAGGATTTGGGACTAGCGGGGGGCGAACGAAATGAGCAGTTCTTC.

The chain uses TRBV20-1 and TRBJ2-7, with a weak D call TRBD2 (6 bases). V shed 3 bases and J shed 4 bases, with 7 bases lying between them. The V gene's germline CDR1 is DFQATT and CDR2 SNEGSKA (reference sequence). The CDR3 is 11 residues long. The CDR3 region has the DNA TGCAGTGCTAGTGGGACTTACGAGCAGTACTTC. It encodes CSASGTYEQYF.

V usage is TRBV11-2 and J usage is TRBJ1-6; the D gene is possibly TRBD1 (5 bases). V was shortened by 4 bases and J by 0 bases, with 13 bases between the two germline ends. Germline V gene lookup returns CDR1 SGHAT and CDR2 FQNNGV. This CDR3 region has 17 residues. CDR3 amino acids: CASSSITGFSYNSPLHF. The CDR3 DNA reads TGTGCCAGCAGCTCGATAACAGGATTCTCCTATAATTCACCCCTCCACTTT.